This TCR beta chain comes out of a study of shared clonotypes between healthy human individuals. Sequenced by immunoSEQ multiplex PCR; TCRdb stores in-frame clones only, minus some. The repertoire holds hundreds of thousands of clones, less than 85% seen once, with roughly 1.7% in the top ten. This CDR3 spans 13 amino acids. J was trimmed by 2 bases and V by 5 bases; bases with no gene match: 4. CDR1 and CDR2 (germline): SGHKS, YYEKEE (reference sequence). The sequence was collected from a woman in her twenties or thirties in good health. Sample: memory CD4+ T cells sorted from blood. The subset is: CD45RA-negative fraction. The chain uses TRBV5-5 and TRBJ2-7; TRBD2 matches at 7 bases. The DNA for the CDR3 is TGTGCCAGCAGTCGCGGGACTACCTACGAGCAGTACTTC. Translation gives CASSRGTTYEQYF.